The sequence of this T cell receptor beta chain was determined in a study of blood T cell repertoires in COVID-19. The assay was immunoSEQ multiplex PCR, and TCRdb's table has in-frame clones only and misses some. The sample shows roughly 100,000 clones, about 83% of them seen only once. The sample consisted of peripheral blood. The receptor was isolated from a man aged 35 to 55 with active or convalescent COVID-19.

The DNA of the CDR3 is TGTGCCACCAGCAGAGGACAGGGGGCTTCAAATTCACCCCTCCACTTT. Translation: CATSRGQGASNSPLHF. The chain joins TRBV15 to TRBJ1-6, with 10 nucleotides matching TRBD1. The CDR3 contains 16 residues. Trimming removed 1 base from V and 7 bases from J; junction bases left unmatched: 4. The germline V gene encodes CDR1 LNHNV and CDR2 YYDKDF (reference sequence).